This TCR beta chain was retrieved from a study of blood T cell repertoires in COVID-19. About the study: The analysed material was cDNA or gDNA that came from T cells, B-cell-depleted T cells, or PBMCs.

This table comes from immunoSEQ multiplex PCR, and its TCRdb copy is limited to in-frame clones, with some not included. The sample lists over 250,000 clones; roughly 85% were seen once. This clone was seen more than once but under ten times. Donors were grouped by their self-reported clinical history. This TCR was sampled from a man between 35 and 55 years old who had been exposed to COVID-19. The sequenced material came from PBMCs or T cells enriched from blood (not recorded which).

The CDR3 sequence: CACSAGGPNEQFF. DNA of the CDR3: TGTGCCTGCTCAGCGGGAGGGCCCAATGAGCAGTTCTTC. The chain recombines TRBV30 with TRBJ2-1, with 10 bases fitting TRBD2. The germline V gene has CDR1 GTSNPN and CDR2 SVGIG (reference sequence). Losses at the gene ends were 6 bases for V and 6 bases for J; bases not matched to a gene: 5. The CDR3 runs to 13 residues. Full variable domain (rest looked up from reference TRBV30 and TRBJ2-1): SQTIHQWPATLVQPVGSPLSLECTVEGTSNPNLYWYRQAAGRGLQLLFYSVGIGQISSEVPQNLSASRPQDRQFILSSKKLLLSDSGFYLCACSAGGPNEQFFGPGTRLTVL.